This T cell receptor beta chain was recorded in a study of cytomegalovirus exposure and HLA in healthy donors. The wider study: Roughly 80 million unique TCRs from HLA-typed donors made up an early data release. Study observations and caveats: Most of the TCR beta V segments (in an earlier analysis) were productive either about 87% or about 30% of the time. Most of the CMV-associated TCR beta chains (in a later analysis) appeared to be HLA-restricted.

With 60 Vbeta and 13 Jbeta primers, the PCR was carried out. Per the original data handling: Later work found 65 million to 100 million unique TCR beta chains, with some 11 million shared. Profiled with immunoSEQ multiplex PCR; TCRdb holds only in-frame clones, not every one. Clonal size and the V and J genes are those of that table, whereas D and trimming came from the DNA. The sample consists of 120,000 or so clones, about 66% of them appearing once. As for this clone: Antigen specificity is unknown.

Trimming at V came to 6 bases and at J to 2 bases, leaving 15 bases not matched to a gene. Germline V CDR1 and CDR2: SNHLY, FYNNEI. The CDR3 spans 17 residues. This TCR was recovered from a man aged 25 to 40 in good health and CMV-seropositive. The specimen sequenced was PBMCs. This chain connects TRBV2 to TRBJ2-7; 8 bases agree with TRBD2. CDR3 nucleotides: TGTGCCAGCAGAGTCGGGACGCTGAGCGGGAGCCCCTACGAGCAGTACTTC. The encoded protein is CASRVGTLSGSPYEQYF.